Shown below are 26 T cell receptor beta chains from a single sample sequenced in a study of blood T cell repertoires in COVID-19. Clones were sequenced by immunoSEQ multiplex PCR, and TCRdb holds only the in-frame ones, with some missing. Found here are 250,000 to 300,000 clones, around 87% of them singletons; the top ten hold over 5%. The source material was peripheral blood. The source is a woman aged 55-69 years with COVID-19, enrolled during active disease.

The chain employs TRBV19 and TRBJ1-4; D is possibly TRBD1 (5 bases). Per germline, CDR1 LNHDA and CDR2 SQIVND (reference sequence). The CDR3 is made up of 14 amino acids. The V and J ends lost 4 bases and 7 bases respectively, with 13 bases between them. The CDR3 region has the DNA TGTGCCAGTAGTACTTGGGGGGAAGCTGAAAAACTGTTTTTT. The encoded protein is CASSTWGEAEKLFF.

This chain uses TRBV28 with TRBJ2-5; weak D call: TRBD2 (12 bases). CDR1 is MDHEN, CDR2 SYDVKM, per germline. The CDR3 consists of 23 residues. V lost 5 bases to trimming and J lost 2 bases, with 39 bases between them. CDR3 sequence (DNA): TGTGCCAGCAGTCTACCTCATGGACAGGGGGCCAGTCTAGCGGGAGGGAAACAAGAGACCCAGTACTTC. The encoded protein is CASSLPHGQGASLAGGKQETQYF.

The chain uses TRBV5-1 and TRBJ2-7; 8 nucleotides match TRBD2. J was trimmed by 4 bases and V by 4 bases; bases with no gene match: 10. CDR3 length: 15 amino acids. Germline-derived CDR1 and CDR2 are SGHRS and YFSETQ. CDR3: CASSPGGRRGYEQYF. The DNA for the CDR3 is TGCGCCAGCAGCCCGGGAGGGCGTCGAGGGTACGAGCAGTACTTC.

This clone was recorded only once. V is TRBV27 and J is TRBJ1-2, with 9 bases fitting TRBD1. Germline CDR1 and CDR2: MNHEY and SMNVEV (reference sequence). This CDR3 has 16 amino acids. J was trimmed by 5 bases and V by 1 base; bases with no gene match: 8. CDR3 DNA sequence: TGTGCCAGCAGTTTATGGAGTACAGGGGGCACTTATGGCTACACCTTC. As protein: CASSLWSTGGTYGYTF.

As DNA, the CDR3 is TGCGCCAGCAGCCCCTCGACAGGGGAGGGGTCAGCCCAGCATTTT. This encodes CASSPSTGEGSAQHF. This sequence joins TRBV5-1 and TRBJ1-5, with 8 bases lining up with TRBD1. The J segment lost 11 bases and the V segment lost 4 bases, leaving 14 bases of the junction unmatched. CDR1 and CDR2 (germline): SGHRS, YFSETQ. There are 15 residues in the CDR3.

V usage is TRBV18 and J usage is TRBJ2-1, with D unresolved. CDR3 length equals 16 residues. V was pared by 0 bases and J by 2 bases, with 11 bases between. CDR1 and CDR2 (germline): KGHSH, LQKENI. The CDR3 spells CASSPPTRTTYNEQFF. CDR3 in DNA: TGTGCCAGCTCACCACCGACCAGAACTACCTACAATGAGCAGTTCTTC.

Details on this clone: Its ends do not fully match the called genes, so a read error is possible. The CDR3 sequence: CAASDLQRGLAGGANEQFF. The DNA for the CDR3 is TGTGCCGCCAGTGATTTGCAAAGGGGTCTAGCGGGAGGCGCAAATGAGCAGTTCTTC. The chain combines TRBV24-1 with TRBJ2-1; 11 nucleotides match TRBD2. There are 19 residues in the CDR3. The germline CDR1 and CDR2 sequences are KGHDR and SFDVKD.

V gene TRBV7-2 combines with J gene TRBJ1-4; 9 bases are shared with TRBD1. V shed 5 bases and J 6 bases; nucleotides not matched to a gene: 4. The CDR3 has 14 residues. Germline assignment: CDR1 SGHTA and CDR2 FQGNSA. The CDR3 is CASSQTGGHEKLFF. The CDR3 coding sequence is TGTGCCAGCAGCCAGACAGGGGGGCATGAAAAACTGTTTTTT.

The rearrangement links TRBV4-3 to TRBJ2-3, with D tentatively TRBD1 (5 bases). Trimming removed 0 bases from V and 2 bases from J, with 12 bases in between. The CDR3 is made up of 16 amino acids. Germline V CDR1 and CDR2: LGHNA, YSLEER. The chain's CDR3 is CASSQDHRRPTDTQYF. CDR3 sequence (DNA): TGCGCCAGCAGCCAAGATCACAGGCGTCCCACAGATACGCAGTATTTT.

The chain combines TRBV24-1 with TRBJ2-5; perhaps TRBD1 as D (5 bases). CDR1 and CDR2 from the germline V gene are KGHDR and SFDVKD. Trimming left V 5 bases short and J 0 bases short, with 12 bases between. The CDR3 extends over 15 amino acids. CDR3 coding DNA: TGTGCCACCAGTGCCTTGGCAGGGTACCAAGAGACCCAGTACTTC. Residues: CATSALAGYQETQYF.

V gene TRBV19 combines with J gene TRBJ2-7, with TRBD1 matching over 12 bases. Trimming cost V 5 bases and J 7 bases; bases outside gene matches: 6. The CDR3 extends over 14 amino acids. Germline-derived CDR1 and CDR2 are LNHDA and SQIVND (reference sequence). The CDR3 region is CASSSGQGAGEQYF. Here the CDR3 DNA reads TGTGCCAGTAGTTCGGGACAGGGGGCTGGAGAGCAGTACTTC.

The rearrangement joins TRBV11-3 to TRBJ2-7; 8 bases agree with TRBD2. The CDR3 loop spans 13 amino acids. V gave up 3 bases and J gave up 6 bases; unmatched junction bases: 4. Germline V CDR1 and CDR2: SGHNT, YENEEA. For the CDR3, the DNA is TGTGCCAGCAGCTTGTTTGCGGGGGGCGAGCAGTACTTC. Residues: CASSLFAGGEQYF.

Comment on this clone: An end of the junction does not agree with germline; a read error may underlie this. The chain combines TRBV19 with TRBJ2-2; a weak D match, TRBD2 (5 bases). CDR1 and CDR2 (germline): LNHDA, SQIVND (reference sequence). The CDR3 runs 11 residues. Here the CDR3 reads CPSRGTGELFF. CDR3 DNA sequence: TGCCCCTCCCGGGGAACCGGGGAGCTGTTTTTT.

This chain connects TRBV19 to TRBJ2-2; 8 positions match TRBD1. CDR3 length: 14 amino acids. Germline V CDR1 and CDR2: LNHDA, SQIVND (reference sequence). V dropped 2 bases and J dropped 4; count of bases not matched to a gene: 0. CDR3 amino acids: CASSITGGTGELFF. As DNA, the CDR3 is TGTGCCAGTAGTATAACAGGGGGCACCGGGGAGCTGTTTTTT.

V usage is TRBV6-1 and J usage is TRBJ2-4, with D uncertain. The length of the CDR3 is 13 residues. Germline V gives CDR1 MNHNS, CDR2 SASEGT. V was clipped by 3 bases and J by 3 bases, with 6 bases between them. In nucleotides, the CDR3 is TGTGCCAGCAGTGAGAGTGGCAAAAACATTCAGTACTTC. It specifies CASSESGKNIQYF.

The rearrangement links TRBV27 to TRBJ2-7, with D maybe TRBD2 (6 bases). This CDR3 has 18 amino acids. V lost 4 bases and J lost 1, with 23 bases in between. Looked up from germline, CDR1 is MNHEY and CDR2 is SMNVEV (reference sequence). The CDR3 DNA is TGTGCCAGCAGTTCCAGACCACAAATCGGGACTCTTTCCTACGAGCAGTACTTC. Translation: CASSSRPQIGTLSYEQYF.

V is TRBV30 and J is TRBJ2-7; possible D gene TRBD1, 5 bases. V gave up 5 bases and J gave up 8 bases, with 22 bases separating them. Germline CDR1 GTSNPN, CDR2 SVGIG (reference sequence). The CDR3 is 14 residues long. As DNA, the CDR3 is TGTGCCTGGGGGCAGGGCAGGGCCGTCGGAAAGCAGTACTTC. Translated: CAWGQGRAVGKQYF.

The chain carries TRBV19 and TRBJ1-5; the D gene is possibly TRBD1 (5 bases). Trimming removed 3 bases from V and 8 bases from J, with 11 bases in between. This CDR3 is 13 amino acids long. CDR1 and CDR2 (germline): LNHDA, SQIVND (reference sequence). CDR3 bases: TGTGCCAGTAGTATCCGGGGGGGGGAGCCCCAGCATTTT. Translating it yields CASSIRGGEPQHF.

The genes are TRBV5-1 and TRBJ2-3; TRBD2 matches at 8 bases. CDR1 is SGHRS, CDR2 YFSETQ, per germline. V lost 2 bases and J lost 0; bases outside the gene matches: 2. CDR3 size: 15 residues. The CDR3 region is CASSFSGASTDTQYF. In DNA form, the CDR3 reads TGCGCCAGCAGCTTTAGCGGGGCTAGCACAGATACGCAGTATTTT. The full variable domain, with the rest looked up from reference TRBV5-1 and TRBJ2-3, is KAGVTQTPRYLIKTRGQQVTLSCSPISGHRSVSWYQQTPGQGLQFLFEYFSETQRNKGNFPGRFSGRQFSNSRSEMNVSTLELGDSALYLCASSFSGASTDTQYFGPGTRLTVL.

The chain recombines TRBV6-5 with TRBJ2-7, with TRBD1 as a possible D gene (6 bases). CDR3 length: 13 residues. With 4 bases removed from V and 3 bases from J, the gap between germline ends came to 10 bases. Germline CDR1 and CDR2: MNHEY and SVGAGI. Here the CDR3 reads CASSLGALYEQYF. CDR3 in DNA: TGTGCCAGCAGTTTGGGGGCCCTCTACGAGCAGTACTTC.

CDR3 sequence (DNA): TGTGCCAGCAGTTTCTCCGCGGGTAGTTCTCAGCCCCAGCATTTT. Encoded protein: CASSFSAGSSQPQHF. The chain combines TRBV28 with TRBJ1-5; D not certain. This CDR3 is built from 15 residues. The V gene lost 3 bases and the J gene lost 6 bases, with 15 bases spanning the gap. Per the germline V gene, CDR1 is MDHEN and CDR2 is SYDVKM.

V gene TRBV24-1 combines with J gene TRBJ2-7; a possible D gene is TRBD1 (6 bases). The CDR3 spans 12 residues. V shed 0 bases and J shed 7 bases, with 6 bases lying between them. Germline V lookup: CDR1 KGHDR, CDR2 SFDVKD. CDR3 in amino acids: CATSDLQGEQYF. CDR3 DNA: TGTGCCACCAGTGATTTGCAGGGGGAGCAGTACTTC.

The DNA of the CDR3 is TGTGCCTGGAGTAGGACAGGGGGCGCAAGGTCACCCCTCCACTTT. This codes for CAWSRTGGARSPLHF. V gene TRBV30 combines with J gene TRBJ1-6, with 11 bases matching TRBD1. CDR1 GTSNPN and CDR2 SVGIG come from the germline V gene (reference sequence). V dropped 2 bases and J dropped 10; count of bases not matched to a gene: 7. This CDR3 is 15 amino acids long. The variable domain in full, completed from reference TRBV30 and TRBJ1-6, reads SQTIHQWPATLVQPVGSPLSLECTVEGTSNPNLYWYRQAAGRGLQLLFYSVGIGQISSEVPQNLSASRPQDRQFILSSKKLLLSDSGFYLCAWSRTGGARSPLHFGNGTRLTVT.

The chain employs TRBV19 and TRBJ1-1; 9 bases agree with TRBD1. The ends lost 7 bases at V and 5 bases at J; junction bases unmatched: 8. Germline V gene lookup returns CDR1 LNHDA and CDR2 SQIVND (reference sequence). This CDR3 has 14 residues. CDR3 nucleotide sequence: TGTGCCAGTACCAATCCCGGGACAGGGACTGAAGCTTTCTTT. Protein sequence: CASTNPGTGTEAFF. The full variable domain, rest sourced from reference TRBV19 and TRBJ1-1, is DGGITQSPKYLFRKEGQNVTLSCEQNLNHDAMYWYRQDPGQGLRLIYYSQIVNDFQKGDIAEGYSVSREKKESFPLTVTSAQKNPTAFYLCASTNPGTGTEAFFGQGTRLTVV.

This clone was counted a few times. The genes are TRBV27 and TRBJ2-7; 12 bases map to TRBD2. Germline V gives CDR1 MNHEY, CDR2 SMNVEV (reference sequence). The CDR3 length is 15 residues. Trimming took 8 bases from V and 5 from J; bases not matched to a gene: 10. The chain's CDR3 is CASGRRGLAGHEQYF. DNA for the CDR3: TGTGCCAGCGGAAGGCGGGGACTAGCGGGCCACGAGCAGTACTTC.

The chain recombines TRBV30 with TRBJ1-2, with TRBD1 as a possible D gene (6 bases). With 1 base removed from V and 4 bases from J, the gap between germline ends came to 13 bases. Germline V gene sequence: CDR1 GTSNPN, CDR2 SVGIG (reference sequence). The CDR3 covers 14 residues. The DNA for the CDR3 is TGTGCCTGGAGTGCACAGGGAAATCTCTATGGCTACACCTTC. Amino acid sequence: CAWSAQGNLYGYTF.